The rows below give T cell receptor beta chains drawn from one sample of a study of T-cell reconstitution after alpha-beta-depleted transplantation in children. MiXCR, run by TCRdb on the PCR reads, gives a single entry per CDR3 protein. The table has 480,000 or so distinct CDR3 sequences, about 10% seen once. This material consisted of PBMCs, taken before TCRalphabeta/CD19-depleted stem cell transplant. The receptors derive from a child younger than 10 with inherited bone marrow failure, due to receive a stem cell transplant. Both conserved end residues are part of each CDR3.

j_gene: TRBJ2-1
v_gene: TRBV30
CDR3aa: CAWTQGAEQFF

j_gene: TRBJ1-4
v_gene: TRBV29-1
CDR3aa: CSALGRSEKLFF

j_gene: TRBJ1-2
v_gene: TRBV18
CDR3aa: CASSTTGTPLDGYTF

j_gene: TRBJ2-7
v_gene: TRBV27
CDR3aa: CASSGTSGSPEYF

j_gene: TRBJ2-7
v_gene: TRBV5-6
CDR3aa: CASSQSFYEQYF

j_gene: TRBJ2-4
v_gene: TRBV20-1
CDR3aa: CSAGTENIQYF

j_gene: TRBJ2-3
v_gene: TRBV6-2/TRBV6-3
CDR3aa: CASSQTSGRPMSDTQYF

j_gene: TRBJ2-4
v_gene: TRBV7-2
CDR3aa: CASSLGVLDIQYF

j_gene: TRBJ2-1
v_gene: TRBV23-1
CDR3aa: CASSQSSADNEQFF

j_gene: TRBJ2-1
v_gene: TRBV12-3/TRBV12-4
CDR3aa: CASSFSRSGNYNEQFF

j_gene: TRBJ2-7
v_gene: TRBV6-1
CDR3aa: CASSEAALLLSYEQYF

j_gene: TRBJ2-3
v_gene: TRBV28
CDR3aa: CASSSQRELATDTQYF

j_gene: TRBJ2-7
v_gene: TRBV10-3
CDR3aa: CAISETTVTAAYEQYF

j_gene: TRBJ2-6
v_gene: TRBV11-2
CDR3aa: CASSPGQGARYGANVLTF

j_gene: TRBJ2-1
v_gene: TRBV4-3
CDR3aa: CASSQDLPVQGHSYNEQFF

j_gene: TRBJ2-3
v_gene: TRBV20-1
CDR3aa: CSARAGQDGTDTQYF

j_gene: TRBJ2-7
v_gene: TRBV20-1
CDR3aa: CSASEVAGRPYYEQYF

j_gene: TRBJ1-2
v_gene: TRBV30
CDR3aa: CAWTQGYGYTF

j_gene: TRBJ2-1
v_gene: TRBV20-1
CDR3aa: CSATSGNNEQFF

j_gene: TRBJ1-2
v_gene: TRBV20-1
CDR3aa: CSARDRAENYGYTF

j_gene: TRBJ2-3
v_gene: TRBV18
CDR3aa: CASSPSGTRLTDTQYF

j_gene: TRBJ2-7
v_gene: TRBV12-3/TRBV12-4
CDR3aa: CASSKGVYEQYF

j_gene: TRBJ2-5
v_gene: TRBV3-1
CDR3aa: CASSHAGLGLAGETQYF